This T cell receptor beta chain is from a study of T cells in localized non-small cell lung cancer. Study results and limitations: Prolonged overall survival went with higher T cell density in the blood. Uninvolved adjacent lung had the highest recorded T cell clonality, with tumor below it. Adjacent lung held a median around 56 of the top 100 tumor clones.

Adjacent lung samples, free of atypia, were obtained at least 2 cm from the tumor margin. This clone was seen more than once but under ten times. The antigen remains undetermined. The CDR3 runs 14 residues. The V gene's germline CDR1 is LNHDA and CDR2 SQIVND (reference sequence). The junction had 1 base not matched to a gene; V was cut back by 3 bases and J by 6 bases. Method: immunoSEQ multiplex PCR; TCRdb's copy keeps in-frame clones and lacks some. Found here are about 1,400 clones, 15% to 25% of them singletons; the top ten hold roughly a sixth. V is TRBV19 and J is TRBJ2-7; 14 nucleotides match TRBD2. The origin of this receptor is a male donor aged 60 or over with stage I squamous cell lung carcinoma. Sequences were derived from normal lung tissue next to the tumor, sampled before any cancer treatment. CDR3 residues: CASSIGTSGSEQYF. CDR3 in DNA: TGTGCCAGTAGTATCGGGACTAGCGGGAGCGAGCAGTACTTC.